The entry below describes one TCR beta chain. This clonotype was observed a few times. The antigen it recognizes is unknown. No much larger clonotype is one base removed from it; base qualities were not supplied. The data derive from a study of T-cell memory formation after mild COVID-19 (TCRdb year 2021). Concerning the study at large: Most TCR sequence clusters were specific to one of the two donors. T-cell clones expanding and contracting after mild COVID-19 in a couple of donors were tracked by longitudinal TCRalpha and TCRbeta repertoire sequencing. The cohort was made up of two young adult volunteers, one female and one male, who were previously healthy.

Ficoll-Paque density gradient centrifugation was used to isolate PBMCs. The instrument was an Illumina NovaSeq 6000. Using 5'RACE with constant-segment primers, TCRalpha and TCRbeta cDNA libraries were constructed, with sample barcodes and unique molecular identifiers added in the process. Trizol reagent was used to extract RNA from every sample. Libraries were amplified in two PCR steps, with a second sample barcode and Illumina TruSeq adapters added in the second step. The libraries were sequenced on an Illumina NovaSeq using 2 x 150 bp paired-end reads. As for the authors' bioinformatics: Reads were demultiplexed and collapsed into UMI-guided consensus sequences with migec v1.2.7. Using mixcr v2.1.11, UMI consensuses were aligned to TRA and TRB V and J templates and then assembled into clonotypes. Expanded or contracted clonotypes were those called significant by both edgeR and NoisET, with noise models trained on biological replicates. For edgeR calls, a false discovery rate-adjusted p below 0.01 and a log2 fold-change threshold of 1 were applied. As an exploratory analysis of dynamics, PCA with hierarchical clustering was applied to max-normalized trajectories of the 1000 most abundant clonotypes. Separately sequenced CD4+ and CD8+ repertoires were used to assign the CD4 or CD8 phenotype of responding clones. TCRdb's own reprocessing of the public reads used fastp at Q25 and MiXCR and kept productive beta chains. Under each unique CDR3 protein, matching rows form one entry showing the most common genes and DNA. TCRdb's processing, not the authors' own work, is the source of the V and J calls. A total of 350,000 to 400,000 distinct CDR3 sequences appear in this sample, about 15% of them only once. In total, the top ten clones hold around a fifth of the sample.

The investigation overall reported the following: The study included only a couple of mild cases, and larger cohorts that include severe cases with pre-infection samples were judged to be necessary. Contracting CD4+ clones turned up mainly in the CM and EM memory subsets, whereas EMRA was where CD8+ clones were enriched. SARS-CoV-2 specificity of the second-wave clones peaking on day 37 was not confirmed. Clones that contracted from day 15 to 85 showed balanced CD4/CD8 phenotypes, whereas a second wave of clones that expanded from day 15 to 37 leaned towards CD4+. Some responding clones were detected in pre-infection memory, which suggested that pre-existing cross-reactive memory T cells had joined the SARS-CoV-2 response.

From cysteine to phenylalanine, the CDR3 is 12 amino acids long. The kept DNA is CDR3 alone, 36 bases in frame from the first base. Per the germline V gene (reference sequence), SEHNR is the CDR1 and FQNEAQ is the CDR2. V loses 2 bases of germline sequence and J loses 3 bases, and the interval between the two ends is 4 bases. Sequenced material: PBMCs or a T cell subset sorted from them (not recorded which). This TCR came from a man in his late teens or twenties who had mild COVID-19 (a few samples of this study predate the infection). The sample titles of this study are shuffled in the database, so cell type and time point are left out; the donor was told from shared clones. The chain is assembled from TRBV7-9 and TRBJ1-1; confidence is insufficient to name the D gene. The nucleotide sequence reads TGTGCCAGCAGCTTAACCCACACTGAAGCTTTCTTT. Its product reads: CASSLTHTEAFF.